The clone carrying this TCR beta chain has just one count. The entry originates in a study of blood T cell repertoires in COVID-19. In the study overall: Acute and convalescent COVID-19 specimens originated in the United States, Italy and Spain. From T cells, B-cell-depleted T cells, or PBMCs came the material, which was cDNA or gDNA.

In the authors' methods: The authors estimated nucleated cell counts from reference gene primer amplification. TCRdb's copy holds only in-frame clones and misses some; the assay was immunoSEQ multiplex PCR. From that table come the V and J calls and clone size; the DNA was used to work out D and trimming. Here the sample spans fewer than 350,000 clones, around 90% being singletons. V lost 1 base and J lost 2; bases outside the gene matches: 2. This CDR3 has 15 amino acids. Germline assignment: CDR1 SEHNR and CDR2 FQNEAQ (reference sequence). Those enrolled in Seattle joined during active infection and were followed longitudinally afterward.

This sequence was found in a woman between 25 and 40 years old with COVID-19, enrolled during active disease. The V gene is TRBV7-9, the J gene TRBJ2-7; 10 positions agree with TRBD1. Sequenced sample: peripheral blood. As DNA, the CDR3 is TGTGCCAGCAGCTTAGGACAGGGGGCACCCTACGAGCAGTACTTC. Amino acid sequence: CASSLGQGAPYEQYF.